This T cell receptor (beta chain) derives from a study of cytomegalovirus exposure and HLA in healthy donors. Findings of the study overall: The study listed approximately 160 cytomegalovirus-associated TCR beta chains. Within the data, a cluster of highly shared sequence variants was likely a sequencing artifact. Differences between HLA loci emerged in a later analysis of TCR association rates, with DRB1 most and HLA-C fewest. The study assumed roughly uniform donor sequencing depth for presence/absence analyses.

This clone has only one observation. Its antigen is still unknown. Per germline, CDR1 SGHVS and CDR2 FNYEAQ. CDR3 length: 13 amino acids. The PCR ran on 60 Vbeta and 13 Jbeta primers. The protocol was immunoSEQ multiplex PCR, while the TCRdb copy is restricted to in-frame clones and leaves out a portion. This table holds 150,000 to 200,000 clones, around 81% found once. V usage is TRBV7-6 and J usage is TRBJ2-5, with D unresolved. The J call may be incorrect, as the DNA end agrees better with TRBJ2-7. The TCR sequence derives from a man aged 40-49 years in good health and CMV-seronegative. The sample comprised PBMCs. The CDR3 spells CASSLDTSYEQYF. Here the CDR3 DNA reads TGTGCCAGCAGCTTAGATACCTCCTACGAGCAGTACTTC.